The 23 T cell receptor beta chains in this list originate from one sample, sequenced in a study of CD8 T cells in Susac syndrome. The RNA input was roughly 0.45 to 1 ug, and it was reverse transcribed with random hexamers. TCRdb fed the immunoSEQ multiplex PCR reads into MiXCR, producing one record per CDR3 protein. Found here are about 47,000 distinct CDR3 sequences, around 92% of them singletons; the top ten hold roughly 0.4%. Source material: CD8+ T cells from PBMCs. These receptor sequences come from a human donor in good health.

The chain links TRBV5-6 to TRBJ2-5; tentative D call: TRBD1 (5 bases). This CDR3 is 15 amino acids long. Germline CDR1 is SGHDT and CDR2 is YYEEEE. V lost 1 base, J lost 0 bases, and 10 bases lay in between. The CDR3 loop is CASSLWAGYQETQYF. The CDR3 bases are TGTGCCAGCAGCTTGTGGGCAGGGTACCAAGAGACCCAGTACTTC.

V gene TRBV5-1 combines with J gene TRBJ2-3; 9 positions agree with TRBD2. V shed 3 bases, J shed 4 bases, and the junction held 6 bases outside the gene matches. Germline V lookup: CDR1 SGHRS, CDR2 YFSETQ. The CDR3 runs 15 residues. Written as DNA, the CDR3 is TGCGCCAGCAGCTGGTCTAGCGGGAAAGCAGATACGCAGTATTTT. Protein sequence: CASSWSSGKADTQYF.

This clonotype was seen a handful of times. V and J are TRBV5-6 and TRBJ2-2; no clear D. Per germline, CDR1 SGHDT and CDR2 YYEEEE. V was clipped by 4 bases and J by 9 bases, with 7 bases between them. The CDR3 extends over 11 amino acids. The CDR3 region is CASSLLRELFF. Here the CDR3 DNA reads TGTGCCAGCAGCCTGCTCCGGGAGCTGTTTTTT.

The chain links TRBV7-9 to TRBJ2-7; 10 positions agree with TRBD2. The CDR3 extends over 15 amino acids. Losses at the gene ends were 5 bases for V and 0 bases for J; bases not matched to a gene: 4. Germline V lookup: CDR1 SEHNR, CDR2 FQNEAQ (reference sequence). In nucleotides, the CDR3 is TGTGCCAGCAGCCTCTCTAGCGGGAGCTCCTACGAGCAGTACTTC. Its protein product is CASSLSSGSSYEQYF.

This rearrangement joins TRBV27 to TRBJ1-1; D gene ambiguous. The germline gives CDR1 MNHEY, CDR2 SMNVEV (reference sequence). The CDR3 consists of 13 residues. V shed 3 bases and J shed 1 base, with 6 bases lying between them. Here the CDR3 reads CASSFGTNTEAFF. Here the CDR3 DNA reads TGTGCCAGCAGTTTTGGAACGAACACTGAAGCTTTCTTT.

The chain recombines TRBV6-5 with TRBJ2-7; D is unclear. This CDR3 spans 16 amino acids. The germline V gene encodes CDR1 MNHEY and CDR2 SVGAGI. The V end was cut by 1 base, the J end by 5 bases, with 18 bases between. CDR3 nucleotides: TGTGCCAGCAGTTACTACACCTTGACTTACCTCCACGAGCAGTACTTC. It specifies CASSYYTLTYLHEQYF.

This chain uses TRBV19 with TRBJ1-2; D not certain. The CDR3 is 13 residues long. Deletions cut 1 base from V and 5 bases from J, with 8 bases between. Germline values: CDR1 LNHDA, CDR2 SQIVND (reference sequence). The CDR3 sequence is CASSIVSNYGYTF. The CDR3 bases are TGTGCCAGTAGTATAGTCTCCAATTATGGCTACACCTTC.

The genes are TRBV20-1 and TRBJ2-7; 10 bases are a match to TRBD1. CDR3 length: 12 residues. With V trimmed by 6 bases and J by 6 bases, 5 bases remained unmatched. Germline V gene lookup returns CDR1 DFQATT and CDR2 SNEGSKA (reference sequence). Here the CDR3 reads CSAVGDRGEQYF. CDR3 DNA sequence: TGCAGTGCCGTCGGGGACAGGGGCGAGCAGTACTTC.

This clonotype was seen just once. The chain combines TRBV28 with TRBJ2-3; TRBD1 or TRBD2 may be the D gene (5 bases each). The V gene lost 6 bases and the J gene lost 0 bases, with 13 bases spanning the gap. The CDR3 totals 15 residues. CDR1 is MDHEN and CDR2 is SYDVKM in the germline V gene. The CDR3 coding sequence is TGTGCCAGCAGCCACGGGGACCTGAGCACAGATACGCAGTATTTT. Protein: CASSHGDLSTDTQYF.

The V gene is TRBV27, the J gene TRBJ1-1, with D possibly TRBD1 on 6 matching bases. Per germline, CDR1 MNHEY and CDR2 SMNVEV (reference sequence). Deletions cut 6 bases from V and 3 bases from J, with 17 bases between. This CDR3 spans 15 amino acids. The CDR3 is CASRRDTNWYTEAFF. CDR3 sequence (DNA): TGTGCCAGCAGGAGGGACACCAACTGGTACACTGAAGCTTTCTTT.

V gene TRBV20-1 combines with J gene TRBJ2-1, with TRBD1 identical over 8 bases. The CDR3 covers 16 residues. Unmatched junction bases numbered 11, after V lost 4 bases and J lost 3 bases. CDR1 and CDR2 (germline): DFQATT, SNEGSKA (reference sequence). For the CDR3, the DNA is TGCAGTGCTAATGCCGGGACAGGTACCCTCTACAATGAGCAGTTCTTC. Amino acid sequence: CSANAGTGTLYNEQFF.

The chain uses TRBV4-1 and TRBJ1-5; weak D call: TRBD1 (5 bases). V was pared by 5 bases and J by 4 bases, with 15 bases between. CDR3 length equals 15 residues. Germline V gene lookup returns CDR1 MGHRA and CDR2 YSYEKL. The CDR3 DNA sequence: TGCGCCAGCAGCGAAGGTGGGGCGGTAAATCAGCCCCAGCATTTT. Translation gives CASSEGGAVNQPQHF.

This clonotype was found once. The chain couples TRBV2 to TRBJ2-7, with TRBD2 as a possible D gene (6 bases). The CDR3 is 11 residues long. The V end lost 6 bases, the J end lost 3 bases, and 6 bases lay between the germline ends. Germline CDR1 SNHLY, CDR2 FYNNEI. DNA for the CDR3: TGTGCCAGCAGCGGGAGCTACGAGCAGTACTTC. It encodes CASSGSYEQYF.

J is TRBJ2-2 and V is TRBV12-3 or TRBV12-4; D gene uncertain. V lost 6 bases, J lost 6 bases, and 14 bases lay in between. The length of the CDR3 is 14 residues. CDR3: CASSELGPAGELFF. The CDR3 DNA is TGTGCCAGCAGCGAACTCGGGCCCGCCGGGGAGCTGTTTTTT.

The chain recombines TRBV5-6 with TRBJ2-2; no definite D call. Trimming stripped 4 bases from V and 10 bases from J, with 17 bases between. Germline CDR1 reads SGHDT; CDR2 reads YYEEEE. This CDR3 comprises 14 residues. CDR3 sequence (DNA): TGTGCCAGCAGCAGGGTTATGGCCCCCGAGGAGCTGTTTTTT. Its translation is CASSRVMAPEELFF.

This chain uses TRBV7-9 with TRBJ2-3, with TRBD1 identical over 7 bases. V shed 5 bases, J shed 0 bases, and the junction held 8 bases outside the gene matches. Germline V lookup: CDR1 SEHNR, CDR2 FQNEAQ (reference sequence). The CDR3 runs 16 residues. The CDR3 bases are TGTGCCAGCAGCCCTCGACAGGGCGAAAGCACAGATACGCAGTATTTT. It is translated as CASSPRQGESTDTQYF. The entire variable domain, with the rest obtained from reference TRBV7-9 and TRBJ2-3, is as follows: DTGVSQNPRHKITKRGQNVTFRCDPISEHNRLYWYRQTLGQGPEFLTYFQNEAQLEKSRLLSDRFSAERPKGSFSTLEIQRTEQGDSAMYLCASSPRQGESTDTQYFGPGTRLTVL.

V and J are TRBV30 and TRBJ2-5, with 9 bases aligning to TRBD2. This CDR3 has 13 amino acids. Germline-derived CDR1 and CDR2 are GTSNPN and SVGIG (reference sequence). J lost 5 bases, V lost 3 bases, and 4 bases had no gene match. CDR3 DNA: TGTGCCTGGAGCTTCCTAGCGGGGGAGACCCAGTACTTC. Translation: CAWSFLAGETQYF.

CDR3 bases: TGTGCCAGCACTCCGTCAGGCGGGGTAAACACCGGGGAGCTGTTTTTT. Protein: CASTPSGGVNTGELFF. The chain employs TRBV12-3 or TRBV12-4 and TRBJ2-2, with TRBD2 as a possible D gene (6 bases). Deletions cut 7 bases from V and 2 bases from J, with 17 bases between. The CDR3 loop spans 16 amino acids.

The rearrangement uses TRBV6-5 and TRBJ2-3; TRBD2 matches 12 bases. Unmatched junction bases numbered 2, after V lost 1 base and J lost 0 bases. CDR1 and CDR2 (germline): MNHEY, SVGAGI. This CDR3 spans 17 amino acids. The CDR3 region has the DNA TGTGCCAGCAGTTACTTCGGGACTAGCGGGAGCACAGATACGCAGTATTTT. Its protein product is CASSYFGTSGSTDTQYF.

The chain links TRBV30 to TRBJ1-2, with TRBD1 as a possible D gene (6 bases). The CDR3 is 13 amino acids. The germline CDR1 and CDR2 sequences are GTSNPN and SVGIG (reference sequence). Trimming removed 2 bases from V and 5 bases from J, with 12 bases in between. Here the CDR3 DNA reads TGTGCCTGGAGTCCCCGGGACATATATGGCTACACCTTC. Protein sequence: CAWSPRDIYGYTF.

This clonotype was picked up one time. The genes are TRBV7-9 and TRBJ2-7; 7 nucleotides line up with TRBD1. Germline CDR1 and CDR2: SEHNR and FQNEAQ (reference sequence). This CDR3 region has 15 residues. J was trimmed by 5 bases and V by 5 bases; bases with no gene match: 12. CDR3 protein: CASSHTGVIFDEQYF. In nucleotides, the CDR3 is TGTGCCAGCAGCCATACAGGGGTCATTTTTGACGAGCAGTACTTC.

The rearrangement joins TRBV29-1 to TRBJ2-1; 7 bases are a match to TRBD1. The V gene end was trimmed by 4 bases and the J gene end by 2 bases; junction bases not matched to a gene: 5. CDR1 is SQVTM, CDR2 ANQGSEA, per germline. This CDR3 comprises 14 residues. The CDR3 DNA follows: TGCAGCGTTGTAGGCAGGGGGACCTACAATGAGCAGTTCTTC. This codes for CSVVGRGTYNEQFF.

This clonotype appeared a single time. This rearrangement joins TRBV27 to TRBJ2-7; TRBD2 aligns across 8 bases. The CDR3 has 14 amino acids. CDR1 MNHEY and CDR2 SMNVEV come from the germline V gene (reference sequence). V gave up 6 bases and J gave up 6 bases; unmatched junction bases: 10. DNA for the CDR3: TGTGCCAGCAGCGAAGCGGGAGAGATGGGCGAGCAGTACTTC. Its translation: CASSEAGEMGEQYF.